The 24 T cell receptor beta chains reported below all come from one sample, sequenced in a study of blood T cell repertoires in COVID-19. Repertoires were generated with immunoSEQ multiplex PCR, while TCRdb's copy carries only in-frame clones and drops some. Here the sample spans 150,000 to 200,000 clones, around 89% being singletons. Specimen: peripheral blood. These receptors originate from a man in his forties or fifties with active or convalescent COVID-19.

The chain carries TRBV6-5 and TRBJ2-7, with D perhaps matching TRBD1 (6 bases). This CDR3 has 15 residues. Per germline, CDR1 MNHEY and CDR2 SVGAGI. Trimming shortened V by 5 bases and J by 0 bases, and 14 bases separated the two germline ends. The DNA for the CDR3 is TGTGCCAGCAGTCCTACCGGGACAAACTCCTACGAGCAGTACTTC. Translation: CASSPTGTNSYEQYF.

A few counts support this clone. V and J are TRBV7-6 and TRBJ2-7; unclear D gene. The V end lost 3 bases, the J end lost 6 bases, and 9 bases lay between the germline ends. The CDR3 totals 12 residues. Germline-derived CDR1 and CDR2 are SGHVS and FNYEAQ. CDR3 protein: CASSFPGGEQYF. The CDR3 DNA sequence: TGTGCCAGCAGCTTTCCGGGTGGCGAGCAGTACTTC.

This chain joins TRBV2 and TRBJ2-7; 7 nucleotides match TRBD1. The CDR3 covers 13 residues. CDR1 and CDR2 (germline): SNHLY, FYNNEI. J gave up 0 bases and V 7 bases, and 3 bases lay outside the gene matches. Here the CDR3 reads CASKGASSYEQYF. The CDR3 DNA reads as TGTGCCAGCAAGGGGGCTAGCTCCTACGAGCAGTACTTC.

The rearrangement joins TRBV5-8 to TRBJ2-3, with 7 bases lining up with TRBD1. The ends lost 4 bases at V and 0 bases at J; junction bases unmatched: 8. The CDR3 is 16 residues long. CDR1 is SGHTS and CDR2 is YDEGEE in the germline V gene. In DNA, the CDR3 is TGTGCCAGCAGCATGGACAGGATATTAAGCACAGATACGCAGTATTTT. It encodes CASSMDRILSTDTQYF.

The V and J genes are TRBV7-2 and TRBJ2-7; a weak D match, TRBD2 (6 bases). V lost 5 bases and J lost 7, with 15 bases in between. Germline V CDR1 and CDR2: SGHTA, FQGNSA. The CDR3 loop spans 13 amino acids. The DNA of the CDR3 is TGTGCCAGCAGCCCGGACGGGGGTCGGGAGCAGTACTTC. Translation: CASSPDGGREQYF.

This clone has only one observation. The rearrangement links TRBV5-6 to TRBJ2-1; D might be TRBD1 (5 bases). Germline V gives CDR1 SGHDT, CDR2 YYEEEE. Trimming cost V 5 bases and J 0 bases, with 9 bases left between them. The CDR3 has 14 residues. CDR3 DNA sequence: TGTGCCAGCAGGTCGCAGGGCTCCTACAATGAGCAGTTCTTC. Encoded protein: CASRSQGSYNEQFF.

The chain carries TRBV24-1 and TRBJ1-2; 12 nucleotides align to TRBD1. CDR1 KGHDR and CDR2 SFDVKD come from the germline V gene. J lost 6 bases, V lost 5 bases, and 6 bases had no gene match. CDR3 size: 15 residues. This CDR3 is CATSVPGQGAHGYTF. In DNA form, the CDR3 reads TGTGCCACCAGTGTTCCGGGACAGGGGGCGCATGGCTACACCTTC.

This chain links TRBV6-5 with TRBJ2-3; a weak D match, TRBD2 (6 bases). Germline CDR1 is MNHEY and CDR2 is SVGAGI. Trimming shortened V by 10 bases and J by 3 bases, and 17 bases separated the two germline ends. This CDR3 has 14 residues. The CDR3 DNA reads TGTGCCACCGCACCCACTAGCTCAACAGATACGCAGTATTTT. This codes for CATAPTSSTDTQYF.

The V and J genes are TRBV7-9 and TRBJ1-2; 7 positions match TRBD1. The germline gives CDR1 SEHNR, CDR2 FQNEAQ (reference sequence). The CDR3 has 18 amino acids. The V and J ends lost 4 bases and 0 bases, in that order; junction bases with no gene match: 14. The CDR3 nucleotides read TGTGCCAGCAGCTACCTACAGGGGCAACGAACGTCTAACTATGGCTACACCTTC. Its protein product is CASSYLQGQRTSNYGYTF.

The rearrangement joins TRBV2 to TRBJ1-3; a weak D match, TRBD1 (5 bases). Germline V CDR1 and CDR2: SNHLY, FYNNEI. The V gene lost 4 bases and the J gene lost 0 bases, with 10 bases spanning the gap. This CDR3 spans 15 amino acids. The CDR3 spells CASSADSYSGNTIYF. CDR3 nucleotide sequence: TGTGCCAGCAGTGCAGACAGCTACTCTGGAAACACCATATATTTT.

This clone was detected only a few times. The V gene is TRBV9, the J gene TRBJ1-4; 7 positions match TRBD1. Losses at the gene ends were 4 bases for V and 4 bases for J; bases not matched to a gene: 4. Germline lookup yields CDR1 SGDLS and CDR2 YYNGEE. The CDR3 is 14 amino acids. The CDR3 loop is CASSRDRDNEKLFF. CDR3 in DNA: TGTGCCAGCAGCCGTGACAGGGATAATGAAAAACTGTTTTTT. Combining the CDR3 with reference TRBV9 and TRBJ1-4 gives the whole variable domain DSGVTQTPKHLITATGQRVTLRCSPRSGDLSVYWYQQSLDQGLQFLIQYYNGEERAKGNILERFSAQQFPDLHSELNLSSLELGDSALYFCASSRDRDNEKLFFGSGTQLSVL.

This chain connects TRBV28 to TRBJ1-2; TRBD1 agrees at 7 bases. The germline V gene encodes CDR1 MDHEN and CDR2 SYDVKM. V gave up 3 bases and J gave up 6 bases; unmatched junction bases: 7. The CDR3 covers 14 residues. The CDR3 bases are TGTGCCAGCAGTTTCGGGACAGAGGTGAATGGCTACACCTTC. It specifies CASSFGTEVNGYTF.

The chain links TRBV12-5 to TRBJ2-2; the D gene is possibly TRBD1 (7 bases). From germline, CDR1 is LGHNT and CDR2 FRNRAP. The CDR3 contains 18 residues. V was shortened by 0 bases and J by 3 bases, with 17 bases between the two germline ends. The chain's CDR3 is CASGLVLGAGGHTGELFF. The CDR3 region has the DNA TGTGCTAGTGGTTTGGTACTTGGGGCAGGGGGGCACACCGGGGAGCTGTTTTTT.

The chain is built from TRBV18 and TRBJ2-1, with 9 bases lining up with TRBD2. J lost 7 bases, V lost 3 bases, and 10 bases had no gene match. The CDR3 is 16 residues long. In germline, CDR1 is KGHSH, CDR2 LQKENI. As DNA, the CDR3 is TGTGCCAGCTCACCCCCCTTGCGGGGGGGCCTGAATGAGCAGTTCTTC. Protein: CASSPPLRGGLNEQFF.

The chain couples TRBV19 to TRBJ2-2; 7 nucleotides agree with TRBD1. CDR1 is LNHDA, CDR2 SQIVND, per germline (reference sequence). This CDR3 region has 16 residues. V lost 6 bases and J lost 6; bases outside the gene matches: 13. The CDR3 spells CASSNRGLWVAGELFF. CDR3 nucleotide sequence: TGTGCCAGTAGCAACAGGGGCCTTTGGGTCGCCGGGGAGCTGTTTTTT.

The rearrangement joins TRBV5-3 to TRBJ2-2; unclear D gene. TRBV5-3 is treated as an ORF (open reading frame) with a function not yet certain. There are 14 residues in the CDR3. The ends were cut back, 4 bases at V and 2 bases at J, with 9 bases in the middle. The CDR3 region has the DNA TGTGCCAGAAGCGGCCCTCTTAACACCGGGGAGCTGTTTTTT. This translates into CARSGPLNTGELFF.

The V gene is TRBV7-2, the J gene TRBJ1-2; 7 bases are shared with TRBD1. CDR3 size: 14 residues. The germline V gene encodes CDR1 SGHTA and CDR2 FQGNSA. The V segment lost 2 bases and the J segment 0 bases; nucleotides outside the gene matches: 0. The CDR3 nucleotides read TGTGCCAGCAGCTTACAGGGGGCTAACTATGGCTACACCTTC. Its translation is CASSLQGANYGYTF.

The chain uses TRBV7-9 and TRBJ2-2; 9 nucleotides agree with TRBD1. The CDR3 covers 16 residues. Looked up from germline, CDR1 is SEHNR and CDR2 is FQNEAQ (reference sequence). V lost 3 bases and J lost 1; bases outside the gene matches: 3. CDR3 coding DNA: TGTGCCAGCAGCTTGGGGACAGGGTGGAACACCGGGGAGCTGTTTTTT. It codes for CASSLGTGWNTGELFF.

This chain joins TRBV7-9 and TRBJ1-4; D not resolved. V was pared by 11 bases and J by 4 bases, with 11 bases between. Germline-derived CDR1 and CDR2 are SEHNR and FQNEAQ (reference sequence). The CDR3 spans 12 residues. CDR3 nucleotides: TGTGCCCCACGGTCAGGTAATGAAAAACTGTTTTTT. Translating it yields CAPRSGNEKLFF. Together with reference TRBV7-9 and TRBJ1-4, the CDR3 gives the full variable domain: DTGVSQNPRHKITKRGQNVTFRCDPISEHNRLYWYRQTLGQGPEFLTYFQNEAQLEKSRLLSDRFSAERPKGSFSTLEIQRTEQGDSAMYLCAPRSGNEKLFFGSGTQLSVL.

CDR3 sequence reads: CASSAPGQGIDSPLHF. The CDR3 DNA reads as TGTGCCAGCAGCGCACCGGGACAGGGTATCGATTCACCCCTCCACTTT. The J gene is TRBJ1-6, the V gene TRBV5-4; TRBD1 aligns across 9 bases. After removal of 4 bases from V and 8 bases from J, the junction contained 10 bases not matched to a gene. Germline V gene lookup returns CDR1 SGHNT and CDR2 YYREEE (reference sequence). The CDR3 spans 16 residues.

The J gene is TRBJ2-7, the V gene TRBV19, with TRBD2 matching over 11 bases. V lost 8 bases to trimming and J lost 6 bases; unmatched junction nucleotides: 6. This CDR3 contains 13 residues. The germline V gene encodes CDR1 LNHDA and CDR2 SQIVND (reference sequence). DNA of the CDR3: TGTGCCAGTTCACTAGCGGGGGTCCGCGAGCAGTACTTC. Translation gives CASSLAGVREQYF.

This sequence joins TRBV4-3 and TRBJ1-1; no definite D call. Trimming took 6 bases from V and 1 from J, leaving 12 bases between them. Germline-derived CDR1 and CDR2 are LGHNA and YSLEER. The CDR3 runs to 14 residues. This chain's CDR3 is CASSSDTSNTEAFF. The CDR3 bases are TGCGCCAGCAGTTCCGACACATCGAACACTGAAGCTTTCTTT.

The chain links TRBV4-2 to TRBJ1-1, with TRBD1 identical over 10 bases. The junction had 6 bases not matched to a gene; V was cut back by 5 bases and J by 0 bases. Germline CDR1 and CDR2: LGHNA and YNFKEQ. The CDR3 spans 16 residues. The CDR3 DNA is TGTGCCAGCAGCGTCGGACAGGGGGGAATGAACACTGAAGCTTTCTTT. Translated, it gives CASSVGQGGMNTEAFF.

This rearrangement joins TRBV30 to TRBJ2-5, with D perhaps matching TRBD1 (6 bases). Per the germline V gene, CDR1 is GTSNPN and CDR2 is SVGIG (reference sequence). CDR3 length: 12 residues. Trimming cost V 4 bases and J 5 bases, with 11 bases left between them. Written as DNA, the CDR3 is TGTGCCTGGAACAGGGAAATGGAGACCCAGTACTTC. Its translation is CAWNREMETQYF.